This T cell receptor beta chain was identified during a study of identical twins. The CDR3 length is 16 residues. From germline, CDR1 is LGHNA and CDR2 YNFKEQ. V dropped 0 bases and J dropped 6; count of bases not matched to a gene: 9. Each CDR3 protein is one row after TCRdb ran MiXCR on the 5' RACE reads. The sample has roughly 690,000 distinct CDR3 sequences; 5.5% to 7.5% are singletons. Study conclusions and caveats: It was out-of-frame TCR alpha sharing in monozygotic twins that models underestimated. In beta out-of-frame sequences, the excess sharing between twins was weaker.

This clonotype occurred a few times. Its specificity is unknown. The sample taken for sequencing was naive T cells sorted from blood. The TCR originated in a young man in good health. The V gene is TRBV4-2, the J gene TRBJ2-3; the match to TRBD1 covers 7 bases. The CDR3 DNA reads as TGTGCCAGCAGCCAAGAGGCGACAGGGAGAGGGGATACGCAGTATTTT. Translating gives CASSQEATGRGDTQYF.